This entry features one T cell receptor beta chain sequence. Its specificity is unknown. One entry per CDR3 protein results from TCRdb running MiXCR on the 5' RACE reads. Of about 330,000 distinct CDR3 sequences in the sample, roughly an eighth were seen once. This sample is drawn from a study of identical twins. Overall study results and limits: Conclusions were drawn cross-sectionally by statistical analysis, without following the same donors. Whereas memory repertoires showed no such difference, abundant cord blood beta clonotypes carried fewer insertions.

Another study also made use of these data, one on yellow fever vaccine responses in identical twins. This second report adds: Twins' T cell vaccine responses reportedly looked partly convergent, partly personalized.

The sequencing input was CD8+ T cells sorted from blood. The receptor was isolated from a woman under 30 in good health.

The CDR3 coding sequence is TGTGCCAGCAACCAATCTCCTCTAGCGGGAGTGTTTTACAATGAGCAGTTCTTC. Protein sequence: CASNQSPLAGVFYNEQFF. The rearrangement joins TRBV6-1 to TRBJ2-1, with 10 bases that match TRBD2. With V trimmed by 7 bases and J by 4 bases, 16 bases remained unmatched. The germline gives CDR1 MNHNS, CDR2 SASEGT. The CDR3 is 18 amino acids.